Following are 14 T cell receptor beta chains from one sample sequenced in a study of OX40 agonist ivuxolimab in advanced cancers. The assay was immunoSEQ multiplex PCR, and TCRdb's table has in-frame clones only and misses some. The profile shows some 100,000 clones, about 92% of them singletons. This sample comprised CD4+ or CD8+ T cells sorted from blood, obtained in a trial of the OX40 agonist ivuxolimab. These receptors were taken from an adult with an advanced solid tumor such as melanoma, head and neck, liver or kidney cancer.

This clone has just one count. The rearrangement uses TRBV7-2 and TRBJ2-5; D not resolved. Trimming left V 5 bases short and J 3 bases short, with 10 bases between. The CDR3 is made up of 13 amino acids. Germline lookup yields CDR1 SGHTA and CDR2 FQGNSA. The CDR3 bases are TGTGCCAGCAGCACTAACCCAAAAGAGACCCAGTACTTC. It codes for CASSTNPKETQYF.

The genes are TRBV4-1 and TRBJ2-5, with TRBD2 identical over 12 bases. Trimming at V came to 3 bases and at J to 1 base, leaving 6 bases not matched to a gene. Germline V CDR1 and CDR2: MGHRA, YSYEKL. The CDR3 length is 17 residues. The CDR3 reads CASSHPSGGAPQETQYF. CDR3 DNA sequence: TGCGCCAGCAGCCACCCTAGCGGGGGGGCCCCCCAAGAGACCCAGTACTTC.

The V and J genes are TRBV10-3 and TRBJ1-1; D is ambiguous. V was shortened by 0 bases and J by 1 base, with 15 bases between the two germline ends. The CDR3 totals 17 residues. Per the germline V gene, CDR1 is ENHRY and CDR2 is SYGVKD. This CDR3 reads CAISESPREGPNTEAFF. The CDR3 bases are TGTGCCATCAGTGAGTCTCCCCGGGAGGGCCCGAACACTGAAGCTTTCTTT.

The chain employs TRBV7-9 and TRBJ2-1; 11 bases are a match to TRBD2. Germline V gives CDR1 SEHNR, CDR2 FQNEAQ (reference sequence). This CDR3 is built from 15 residues. V was clipped by 4 bases and J by 3 bases; unmatched bases: 2. CDR3 amino acids: CASSSGLADYNEQFF. CDR3 coding DNA: TGTGCCAGCAGCTCGGGACTAGCGGACTACAATGAGCAGTTCTTC. Using reference TRBV7-9 and TRBJ2-1 for the parts outside the CDR3, the full variable domain is DTGVSQNPRHKITKRGQNVTFRCDPISEHNRLYWYRQTLGQGPEFLTYFQNEAQLEKSRLLSDRFSAERPKGSFSTLEIQRTEQGDSAMYLCASSSGLADYNEQFFGPGTRLTVL.

The chain recombines TRBV5-5 with TRBJ2-2; no definite D call. The CDR3 covers 15 residues. V lost 7 bases and J lost 3, with 16 bases in between. CDR1 is SGHKS and CDR2 is YYEKEE in the germline V gene (reference sequence). In DNA, the CDR3 is TGTGCCAGCGCTTTCTCCGACTTGTACACCGGGGAGCTGTTTTTT. Translation: CASAFSDLYTGELFF.

The chain recombines TRBV5-4 with TRBJ1-1; D ambiguous. CDR3 length equals 13 residues. The germline V gene encodes CDR1 SGHNT and CDR2 YYREEE (reference sequence). With 0 bases removed from V and 8 bases from J, the gap between germline ends came to 11 bases. CDR3 nucleotides: TGTGCCAGCAGCTTGGCTGGCCGTGTGGAAGCTTTCTTT. This codes for CASSLAGRVEAFF.

This CDR3 is CASSVPFLRYF. The CDR3 bases are TGTGCCAGCAGTGTCCCCTTTCTTAGGTACTTC. The V call is TRBV6-4, the J call TRBJ2-5; no firm D call. V was cut by 4 bases and J by 13 bases, with 13 bases left in between. This CDR3 is 11 amino acids long. Germline V lookup: CDR1 MRHNA, CDR2 SNTAGT.

This rearrangement joins TRBV30 to TRBJ1-5; weak D call: TRBD1 (5 bases). Trimming cost V 2 bases and J 7 bases, with 15 bases left between them. Per the germline V gene, CDR1 is GTSNPN and CDR2 is SVGIG (reference sequence). CDR3 length: 14 residues. This CDR3 is CAWSRSGSGQPQHF. CDR3 DNA: TGTGCCTGGAGTCGTTCTGGGTCAGGGCAGCCCCAGCATTTT.

V usage is TRBV30 and J usage is TRBJ2-5; D might be TRBD1 or TRBD2, each matching 5 bases. The CDR3 length is 10 residues. From germline, CDR1 is GTSNPN and CDR2 SVGIG (reference sequence). Trimming cost V 5 bases and J 4 bases, with 5 bases left between them. The CDR3 here is CAWGGETQYF. The CDR3 nucleotides are TGTGCCTGGGGGGGAGAGACCCAGTACTTC.

The chain links TRBV23-1 to TRBJ1-6, with 7 bases fitting TRBD1. TRBV23-1 is assigned to the ORF class and has an uncertain function. CDR3 length: 17 amino acids. V was pared by 4 bases and J by 6 bases, with 12 bases of the junction left unmatched. CDR3 bases: TGCGCCAGCAGTCTTCACGGACAGGAAAGCTTTAATTCACCCCTCCACTTT. It specifies CASSLHGQESFNSPLHF.

V and J are TRBV29-1 and TRBJ2-3; no firm D call. The length of the CDR3 is 12 residues. The V gene's germline CDR1 is SQVTM and CDR2 ANQGSEA. The ends were cut back, 2 bases at V and 7 bases at J, with 10 bases in the middle. The CDR3 nucleotides are TGCAGCGTTGAAATTCTGGGTCATACGCAGTATTTT. Protein product: CSVEILGHTQYF.

The chain employs TRBV19 and TRBJ1-1, with a tentative D call TRBD1 (5 bases). Germline values: CDR1 LNHDA, CDR2 SQIVND (reference sequence). The CDR3 runs 12 residues. V gave up 7 bases and J gave up 4 bases, with 10 bases separating them. Here the CDR3 DNA reads TGTGCCAGTATGGGGGGGTCCACTGAAGCTTTCTTT. It is translated as CASMGGSTEAFF.

With respect to this clone: Other nucleotide sequences from this sample produce the same CDR3. The chain recombines TRBV19 with TRBJ2-7; TRBD2 is a possible D gene (6 bases). The germline V gene encodes CDR1 LNHDA and CDR2 SQIVND (reference sequence). The CDR3 is made up of 13 amino acids. Trimming took off 5 bases at V and 4 bases at J, with 12 bases between the two ends. CDR3 protein: CASSPTGGYEQYF. In DNA, the CDR3 is TGTGCCAGTAGTCCCACAGGAGGGTACGAGCAGTACTTC.

The V call is TRBV7-9, the J call TRBJ2-5, with D tentatively TRBD1 (7 bases). Germline V CDR1 and CDR2: SEHNR, FQNEAQ (reference sequence). The CDR3 is 15 amino acids. V lost 2 bases, J lost 5 bases, and 15 bases lay in between. CDR3 in amino acids: CASSLLGGGPETQYF. CDR3 DNA sequence: TGTGCCAGCAGCTTATTAGGAGGGGGCCCCGAGACCCAGTACTTC.